This TCR beta chain was documented in a study of blood T cells in healthy people across ages. This clonotype has a handful of counts. Trimming left V 0 bases short and J 2 bases short, with 10 bases between. Germline assignment: CDR1 SGHTA and CDR2 FQGNSA. CDR3 size: 15 residues. Combining a sample-barcoded 5' primer with a J-beta primer mix, a second PCR ran for about 7 to 12 cycles. TCRdb analysed the 5' RACE reads with MiXCR anew, one entry per CDR3 protein. The profile covers 750,000 to 850,000 distinct CDR3 sequences, with roughly 25% appearing a single time and roughly 3.5% taken by the ten largest. The data also belong to a second study, concerning T cells of mothers and their children.

This receptor was obtained from a boy aged 5-17 years in good health. Material: blood. This chain connects TRBV7-2 to TRBJ2-5; D unresolved. CDR3 sequence reads: CASSLALSRQETQYF. The CDR3 DNA reads TGTGCCAGCAGCTTAGCGCTATCTAGACAAGAGACCCAGTACTTC.